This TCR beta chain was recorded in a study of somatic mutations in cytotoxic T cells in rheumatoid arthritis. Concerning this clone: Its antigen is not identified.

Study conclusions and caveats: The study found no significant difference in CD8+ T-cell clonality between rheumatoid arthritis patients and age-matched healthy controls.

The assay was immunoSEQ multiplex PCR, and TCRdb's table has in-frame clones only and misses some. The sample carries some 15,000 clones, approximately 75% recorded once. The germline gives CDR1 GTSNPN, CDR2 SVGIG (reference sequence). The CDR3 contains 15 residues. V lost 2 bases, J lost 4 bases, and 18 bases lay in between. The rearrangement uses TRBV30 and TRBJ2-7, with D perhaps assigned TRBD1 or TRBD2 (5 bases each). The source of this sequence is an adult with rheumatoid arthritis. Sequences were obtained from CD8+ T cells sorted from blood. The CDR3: CAWSTPVGVLYEQYF. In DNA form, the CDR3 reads TGTGCCTGGAGTACTCCGGTGGGGGTCCTTTACGAGCAGTACTTC.